This is a list of T cell receptor beta chains from one sample in a study of blood T cell repertoires in COVID-19. Only in-frame clones appear in the TCRdb table, and some are missing; sequencing was by immunoSEQ multiplex PCR. The sample holds about 200,000 clones; roughly 90% are singletons and the top ten take about 6.8%. Sample: peripheral blood. These receptors originate from a woman aged 40 to 50 who had recovered from COVID-19. CDR3s include the opening cysteine and the closing phenylalanine or tryptophan. Fields, in order: J gene, D gene, V gene, clone size, CDR3 DNA, CDR3 protein. A D gene is named only where the DNA matches it firmly. Clone size is given for some rows only: seen once, a few or many times, or a class if the clone is expanded.

TRBJ1-1	NA	TRBV21-1	NA	TGTGCCAGCAGCAAAAAGGGCCAGGGGGACACTGAAGCTTTCTTT	CASSKKGQGDTEAFF
TRBJ2-3	TRBD2	TRBV27	NA	TGTGCCAGCAGGGGACGGACTAGCGGGACAGCGGTTAGCACAGATACGCAGTATTTT	CASRGRTSGTAVSTDTQYF
TRBJ1-2	NA	TRBV5-5	NA	TGTGCCAGCAGCCCTAATCGGGCCAGGGGCAGATGGGGCTACACCTTC	CASSPNRARGRWGYTF
TRBJ1-1	NA	TRBV12-3/TRBV12-4	NA	TGTGCCAGCAGTTTGGGCGGGGACACTGAAGCTTTCTTT	CASSLGGDTEAFF
TRBJ1-6	NA	TRBV27	NA	TGTGCCAGCAGGCCGGGACATGATAATTCACCCCTCCACTTT	CASRPGHDNSPLHF
TRBJ2-1	TRBD1	TRBV4-1	NA	TGCGCCAGCAGCCAAGACTCAGGACAGGGGGCCGATGAGCAGTTCTTC	CASSQDSGQGADEQFF
TRBJ2-7	NA	TRBV27	few	TGTGCCAGCAACCTCGGGGTTTCGGATACCTACGAGCAGTACTTC	CASNLGVSDTYEQYF
TRBJ2-5	NA	TRBV21-1	NA	TGTGCCAGCACCCCAAGGGGCGGGATAGGAGAGACCCAGTACTTC	CASTPRGGIGETQYF
TRBJ2-3	NA	TRBV30	once	TGTGCTATTATTCTACTAGCTAGCACAGATACGCAGTATTTT	CAIILLASTDTQYF
TRBJ2-7	TRBD1	TRBV6-5	NA	TGTGCCAGCAGTTACTCGACAGGGGGCTCCTACGAGCAGTACTTC	CASSYSTGGSYEQYF